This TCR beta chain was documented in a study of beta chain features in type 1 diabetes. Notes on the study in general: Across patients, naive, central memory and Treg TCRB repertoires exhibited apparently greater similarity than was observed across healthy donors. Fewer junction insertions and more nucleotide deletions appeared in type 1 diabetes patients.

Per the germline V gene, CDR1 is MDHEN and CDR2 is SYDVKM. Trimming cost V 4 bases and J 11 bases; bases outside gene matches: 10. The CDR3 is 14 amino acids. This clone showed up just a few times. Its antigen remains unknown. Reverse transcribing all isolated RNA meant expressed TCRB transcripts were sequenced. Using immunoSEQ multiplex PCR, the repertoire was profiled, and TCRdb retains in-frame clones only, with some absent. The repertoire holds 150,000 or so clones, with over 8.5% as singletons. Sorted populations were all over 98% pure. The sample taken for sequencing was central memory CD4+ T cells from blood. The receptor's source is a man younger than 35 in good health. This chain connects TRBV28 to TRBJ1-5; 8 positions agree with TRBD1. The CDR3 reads CASSSPRTGGSQHF. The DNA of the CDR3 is TGTGCCAGCAGTTCCCCGCGCACAGGGGGGTCCCAGCATTTT. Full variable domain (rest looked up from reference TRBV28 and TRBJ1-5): DVKVTQSSRYLVKRTGEKVFLECVQDMDHENMFWYRQDPGLGLRLIYFSYDVKMKEKGDIPEGYSVSREKKERFSLILESASTNQTSMYLCASSSPRTGGSQHFGDGTRLSIL.